These 16 T cell receptor beta chains came from one sample sequenced in a study of cytomegalovirus exposure and HLA in healthy donors. Use of 60 Vbeta and 13 Jbeta primers characterized the PCR. The table came from immunoSEQ multiplex PCR; TCRdb's copy has only in-frame clones and leaves some out. The repertoire includes 100,000 or so clones, roughly three quarters of them detected once, and about 4% sits in the top ten. The sequenced material came from PBMCs. The receptors were sampled from a woman between 45 and 65 years old in good health and CMV-seropositive.

As to this clone: At one boundary the junction diverges from the germline segment, which might be a read error. V and J are TRBV7-9 and TRBJ2-5; 8 bases match TRBD2. CDR3 size: 16 residues. CDR1 and CDR2 (germline): SEHNR, FQNEAQ (reference sequence). The CDR3 bases are TGTTCCAGCAGCTTAGCGAGTCCCCTAGCGGGAGAGACCCAGTACTTC. Protein: CSSSLASPLAGETQYF.

The rearrangement joins TRBV28 to TRBJ1-5; tentatively, D is TRBD1 (5 bases). The CDR3 sequence is 15 residues long. Per germline, CDR1 MDHEN and CDR2 SYDVKM. Trimming removed 1 base from V and 0 bases from J, with 7 bases in between. This chain's CDR3 is CASSLYGASNQPQHF. DNA of the CDR3: TGTGCCAGCAGTTTATATGGGGCTAGCAATCAGCCCCAGCATTTT.

This clone has just a few counts. The chain carries TRBV27 and TRBJ1-3; no clear D gene. The V end lost 6 bases, the J end lost 0 bases, and 9 bases lay between the germline ends. This CDR3 is 14 amino acids long. Germline CDR1 is MNHEY and CDR2 is SMNVEV (reference sequence). CDR3 residues: CASRDSYSGNTIYF. Here the CDR3 DNA reads TGTGCCAGCAGGGACTCTTACTCTGGAAACACCATATATTTT.

The chain combines TRBV7-6 with TRBJ2-2; the D gene is possibly TRBD2 (6 bases). This CDR3 is built from 16 residues. Trimming removed 3 bases from V and 2 bases from J, with 13 bases in between. The germline V gene has CDR1 SGHVS and CDR2 FNYEAQ. The CDR3 sequence: CASSFGGLSNTGELFF. The DNA for the CDR3 is TGTGCCAGCAGCTTTGGAGGGCTTTCAAACACCGGGGAGCTGTTTTTT.

The J gene is TRBJ2-7, the V gene TRBV14; D unresolved. V was clipped by 1 base and J by 7 bases, with 11 bases between them. CDR3 length equals 13 residues. Per germline, CDR1 SGHDN and CDR2 FVKESK. For the CDR3, the DNA is TGTGCCAGCAGCCAAGGCCTCCCTAGGGAGCAGTACTTC. This encodes CASSQGLPREQYF.

J is TRBJ2-5 and V is TRBV10-3; TRBD1 aligns across 7 bases. J lost 5 bases, V lost 8 bases, and 8 bases had no gene match. CDR1 is ENHRY and CDR2 is SYGVKD in the germline V gene. This CDR3 has 13 amino acids. CDR3 amino acids: CAIGDRELETQYF. The CDR3 DNA is TGTGCCATCGGCGACAGGGAACTCGAGACCCAGTACTTC.

V is TRBV7-9 and J is TRBJ1-1; weak D call: TRBD1 (6 bases). V shed 5 bases and J shed 4 bases, with 11 bases lying between them. CDR1 SEHNR and CDR2 FQNEAQ come from the germline V gene (reference sequence). The CDR3 is 13 amino acids. The CDR3 is CASSVGGGTEAFF. The CDR3 coding sequence is TGTGCCAGCAGCGTAGGGGGGGGCACTGAAGCTTTCTTT.

The J gene is TRBJ1-5, the V gene TRBV6-6; 9 bases fit TRBD1. The germline CDR1 and CDR2 sequences are MNHNY and SVGAGI (reference sequence). The CDR3 has 15 residues. The V gene end was trimmed by 2 bases and the J gene end by 4 bases; junction bases not matched to a gene: 3. CDR3 residues: CASSYTGQGNQPQHF. The DNA of the CDR3 is TGTGCCAGCAGTTACACTGGACAGGGGAATCAGCCCCAGCATTTT.

This clone was recorded only once. CDR3 amino acids: CASSLEGGRTGELFF. Here the CDR3 DNA reads TGTGCCAGCAGCTTAGAAGGGGGCAGAACCGGGGAGCTGTTTTTT. The chain links TRBV7-9 to TRBJ2-2; TRBD1 agrees at 7 bases. The J segment lost 5 bases and the V segment lost 1 base, leaving 4 bases of the junction unmatched. The CDR3 consists of 15 residues. CDR1 SEHNR and CDR2 FQNEAQ come from the germline V gene (reference sequence). Full variable domain (rest looked up from reference TRBV7-9 and TRBJ2-2): DTGVSQNPRHKITKRGQNVTFRCDPISEHNRLYWYRQTLGQGPEFLTYFQNEAQLEKSRLLSDRFSAERPKGSFSTLEIQRTEQGDSAMYLCASSLEGGRTGELFFGEGSRLTVL.

This clone was seen once. One junction end does not reproduce the germline sequence, and a read error may be involved. The chain recombines TRBV4-1 with TRBJ1-1, with D perhaps TRBD1 (5 bases). The length of the CDR3 is 12 residues. CDR1 and CDR2 from the germline V gene are MGHRA and YSYEKL. The CDR3 loop reads CASSRPGEGAFF. The CDR3 DNA reads TGTGCCAGCAGCCGCCCGGGGGAGGGGGCTTTCTTT.

The chain joins TRBV7-9 to TRBJ2-7; possibly TRBD2 for D (5 bases). V dropped 5 bases and J dropped 7 bases, with 30 bases sitting between them. The CDR3 has 18 residues. Per germline, CDR1 SEHNR and CDR2 FQNEAQ (reference sequence). CDR3 loop: CASSPPGKASLREVEQYF. CDR3 in DNA: TGTGCCAGCAGCCCACCCGGGAAGGCTAGCCTTAGAGAGGTAGAGCAGTACTTC.

The chain has TRBV6-1 and TRBJ2-2; 10 bases are shared with TRBD2. The CDR3 runs 15 residues. The J segment lost 6 bases and the V segment lost 2 bases, leaving 3 bases of the junction unmatched. Germline CDR1 and CDR2: MNHNS and SASEGT. The CDR3: CASSELAGDSGELFF. The CDR3 region has the DNA TGTGCCAGCAGTGAACTAGCGGGGGACTCCGGGGAGCTGTTTTTT.

This chain uses TRBV5-6 with TRBJ1-1; TRBD1 agrees at 7 bases. Germline CDR1 SGHDT, CDR2 YYEEEE. This CDR3 comprises 16 residues. J was trimmed by 4 bases and V by 0 bases; bases with no gene match: 9. The CDR3 coding sequence is TGTGCCAGCAGCTTGGGCGATGACAGGGACGGCACTGAAGCTTTCTTT. It codes for CASSLGDDRDGTEAFF.

V and J are TRBV10-2 and TRBJ1-5; the D gene is possibly TRBD1 (6 bases). CDR3 length: 14 amino acids. Germline assignment: CDR1 WSHSY and CDR2 SAAADI. V was clipped by 8 bases and J by 6 bases, with 17 bases between them. CDR3 sequence: CASGPTNRVQPQHF. For the CDR3, the DNA is TGCGCCAGCGGGCCCACTAACAGGGTTCAGCCCCAGCATTTT.

The rearrangement links TRBV5-1 to TRBJ2-3; 10 nucleotides agree with TRBD2. V lost 0 bases and J lost 0; bases outside the gene matches: 7. The CDR3 contains 18 residues. Germline V gene data show CDR1 as SGHRS and CDR2 as YFSETQ. The DNA of the CDR3 is TGCGCCAGCAGCTTGGGACTAGCGGGCTTACGTAGCACAGATACGCAGTATTTT. This codes for CASSLGLAGLRSTDTQYF.

CDR3: CASSFMGRKDGYTF. The CDR3 region has the DNA TGTGCCAGCAGCTTTATGGGGCGTAAAGATGGCTACACCTTC. This chain joins TRBV5-6 and TRBJ1-2, with D possibly TRBD1 on 5 matching bases. The V end lost 2 bases, the J end lost 6 bases, and 14 bases lay between the germline ends. CDR3 length equals 14 residues. Germline V gives CDR1 SGHDT, CDR2 YYEEEE.